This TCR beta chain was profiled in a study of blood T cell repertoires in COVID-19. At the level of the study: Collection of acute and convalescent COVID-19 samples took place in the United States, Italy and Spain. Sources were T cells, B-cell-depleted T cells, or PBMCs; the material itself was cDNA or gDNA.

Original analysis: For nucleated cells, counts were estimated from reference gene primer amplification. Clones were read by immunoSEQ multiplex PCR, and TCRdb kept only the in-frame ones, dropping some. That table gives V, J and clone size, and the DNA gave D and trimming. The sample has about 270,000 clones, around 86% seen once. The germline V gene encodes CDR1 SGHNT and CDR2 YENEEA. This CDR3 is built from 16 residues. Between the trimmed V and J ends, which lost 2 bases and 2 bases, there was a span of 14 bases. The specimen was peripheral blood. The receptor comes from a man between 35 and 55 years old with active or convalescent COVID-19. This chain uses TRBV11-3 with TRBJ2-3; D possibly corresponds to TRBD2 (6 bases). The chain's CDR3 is CASSLTGTVITDTQYF. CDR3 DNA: TGTGCCAGCAGCTTAACCGGGACTGTGATCACAGATACGCAGTATTTT.